This TCR beta chain derives from a study of patients and donors after allogeneic stem cell transplantation (dated by TCRdb to 2018 to 2020). In this sample, this clonotype turned up many times. Its antigen is still unknown. Base qualities are missing; no much larger clone stands one base away. The CDR3 has 13 amino acids, counting the end cysteine and phenylalanine. Just the 39-base CDR3 DNA is kept, in frame starting at base 1. Here V drops 5 bases and J drops 4 bases, and the junction holds 7 bases not matched to any gene. Reading the germline V gene gives CDR1 SQVTM and CDR2 ANQGSEA. Receptor amplification or capture employed RT-PCR. Sequencer: NextSeq 550. TCRdb ran its own pipeline on the public reads, namely fastp trimming at Q25 and MiXCR clone calling, and kept in-frame beta chains. Rows matching on CDR3 protein sequence are summarized as one entry with the most common DNA and genes. A total of about 110,000 distinct CDR3 sequences appear in this sample, around 35% of them only once. Around 27% of the sample is in the top ten clones.

The origin of this receptor is a human donor who was either an allogeneic HSCT recipient or a stem cell or donor lymphocyte infusion donor (not recorded which). It is not recorded whose cells these are; they may come from a transplant donor. Sequenced: blood, either unsorted or a sorted T cell fraction (not recorded which). The sequence links TRBV29-1 to TRBJ1-2, with 7 junctional bases fitting TRBD1. At the DNA level, the sequence is TGCAGCGTTTCTCTAGGGGGCGTCTATGGCTACACCTTC. Translated, it reads CSVSLGGVYGYTF.